The subject of this entry is one TCR beta chain. Its antigen remains unidentified. The PCR had 60 Vbeta and 13 Jbeta primers. Measured with immunoSEQ multiplex PCR; TCRdb has only the in-frame clones, and not every one. This repertoire comprises approximately 100,000 clones; its ten largest clones make up 15%. The sample belongs to a study of cytomegalovirus exposure and HLA in healthy donors. Study-wide results and limits: Some segments of the V type, notably TRBV6-2 and TRBV6-3, were excluded as indistinguishable.

Germline V lookup: CDR1 SGDLS, CDR2 YYNGEE. The CDR3 is 15 residues long. V gave up 3 bases and J gave up 4 bases; unmatched junction bases: 7. The TCR originated in a man aged 45-60 years in good health and CMV-seropositive. The sample was PBMCs. The rearrangement links TRBV9 to TRBJ1-2; the match to TRBD1 covers 9 bases. The CDR3 here is CASSAWTGESYGYTF. The CDR3 bases are TGTGCCAGCAGCGCCTGGACAGGGGAAAGCTATGGCTACACCTTC.